What follows are 2 T cell receptor beta chains derived from one specimen sequenced in a study of blood T cell repertoires in COVID-19. The repertoire was sequenced with immunoSEQ multiplex PCR; TCRdb's copy has only in-frame clones and lacks some. This sample has under 90,000 clones; 70% to 90% occur once, and the top ten carry less than 3%. Source material: peripheral blood. The receptor set was obtained from a man between 65 and 85 years old with active or convalescent COVID-19.

The gene calls are TRBV5-1 and TRBJ2-3; 10 nucleotides align to TRBD1. The J segment lost 4 bases and the V segment lost 7 bases, leaving 9 bases of the junction unmatched. CDR3 length: 15 residues. Germline assignment: CDR1 SGHRS and CDR2 YFSETQ. CDR3 DNA: TGCGCCAGCGCCTCCGACAGGGGGCCCGCAGATACGCAGTATTTT. As protein: CASASDRGPADTQYF.

This chain links TRBV28 with TRBJ1-1; TRBD1 is a possible D gene (5 bases). Germline V gene data show CDR1 as MDHEN and CDR2 as SYDVKM. V was trimmed by 4 bases and J by 0 bases, leaving 15 bases between them. CDR3 length equals 16 residues. CDR3 nucleotides: TGTGCCAGCAGTTCCCCAGGGTGGCAAATGAACACTGAAGCTTTCTTT. Encoded protein: CASSSPGWQMNTEAFF.